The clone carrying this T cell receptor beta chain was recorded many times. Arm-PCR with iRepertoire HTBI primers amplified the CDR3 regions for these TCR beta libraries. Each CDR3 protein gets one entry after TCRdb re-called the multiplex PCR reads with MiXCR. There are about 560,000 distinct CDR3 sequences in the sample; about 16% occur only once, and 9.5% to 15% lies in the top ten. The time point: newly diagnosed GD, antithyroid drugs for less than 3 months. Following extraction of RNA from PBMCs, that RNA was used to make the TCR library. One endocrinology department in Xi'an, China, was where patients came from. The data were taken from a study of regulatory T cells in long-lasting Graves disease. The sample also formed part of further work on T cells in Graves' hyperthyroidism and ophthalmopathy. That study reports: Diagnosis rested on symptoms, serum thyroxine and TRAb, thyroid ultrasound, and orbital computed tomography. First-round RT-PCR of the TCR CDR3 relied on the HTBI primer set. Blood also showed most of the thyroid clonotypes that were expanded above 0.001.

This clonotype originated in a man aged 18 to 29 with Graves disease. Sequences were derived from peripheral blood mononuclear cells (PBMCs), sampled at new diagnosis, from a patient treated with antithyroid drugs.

The CDR3 DNA reads as TGTGCCAGCAGTTCACAAGCGGGAGCCGGCACAGATACGCAGTATTTT. Its protein is CASSSQAGAGTDTQYF. The chain uses TRBV12-3 or TRBV12-4 and TRBJ2-3, with 8 bases that match TRBD2. The CDR3 covers 16 residues. Trimming cost V 4 bases and J 1 base; bases outside gene matches: 7.